This record looks at one T cell receptor beta chain sequence and its context. Its specificity is unknown. TCRdb re-derived calls from the 5' RACE reads in MiXCR, one entry per CDR3 protein. The sample has roughly 250,000 distinct CDR3 sequences; 10% to 15% are singletons. The CDR3 consists of 16 residues. The junction had 12 bases not matched to a gene; V was cut back by 5 bases and J by 3 bases. The record originates from a study of T cells after yellow fever vaccination. For the study at large: SMART-Seq v4 Ultra Low Input served to prepare low-cell-number fractions. Study-wide results and caveats: Shared CD4/CD8 clonotypes were a small share, likely from convergent recombination. Abundant contaminating clonotypes from the bulk population could appear in FACS-sorted repertoires.

Material: CD4+ T cells sorted from PBMCs, obtained 45 days after the yellow fever booster vaccination. The V and J genes are TRBV12-3 or TRBV12-4 and TRBJ2-7; 8 positions agree with TRBD2. This clonotype was obtained from a man between 25 and 39 years old who received the YFV17D yellow fever vaccine. The CDR3 is CASSLTGGRPHYEQYF. The DNA of the CDR3 is TGTGCCAGCAGTCTCACTGGCGGGAGGCCCCACTACGAGCAGTACTTC.